The rows below give T cell receptor beta chains drawn from one sample of a study of glioma-infiltrating T cells. TCRdb re-called the multiplex PCR reads with MiXCR, one entry per CDR3 protein. The table shows around 120,000 distinct CDR3 sequences, with about 25% occurring only once. The sample consisted of glioma tissue, nonneoplastic brain tissue, or PBMCs (not recorded which). Receptors originate from a human donor with low-grade glioma or glioblastoma, undergoing nonglioma brain surgery, or in good health (not recorded which). Each CDR3 is given without its conserved first and last residue. The D gene is left open where the match is weak.

len | j_gene | v_gene | d_gene | CDR3aa
13 | TRBJ1-5 | TRBV14 | NA | ASSQARISNQPQH
12 | TRBJ2-3 | TRBV5-1 | TRBD1 | ASSFSRGLDTQY
12 | TRBJ1-2 | TRBV20-1 | NA | SASPSGGPYGYT
14 | TRBJ2-3 | TRBV18 | TRBD1 | ASSPFRTGSTDTQY
12 | TRBJ1-1 | TRBV28 | NA | ASIGWGLNTEAF
13 | TRBJ2-3 | TRBV20-1 | TRBD2 | SRRLAGTSADTQY
12 | TRBJ2-1 | TRBV24-1 | NA | ATSDARAQGEQF
8 | TRBJ2-3 | TRBV2 | NA | ASYQEVQY
12 | TRBJ2-5 | TRBV6-6 | NA | ASSYSLLQETQY
17 | TRBJ2-3 | TRBV19 | TRBD2 | ASRHKGLAGDLMTDTQY
13 | TRBJ2-3 | TRBV27 | NA | ASSFWDKEQDTQY
12 | TRBJ1-1 | TRBV6-1 | NA | ASSGGGEHTEAF
15 | TRBJ2-2 | TRBV6-5 | TRBD2 | ASIQGSGGARTGELF
10 | TRBJ2-3 | TRBV7-9 | NA | ASSRDPHTQY
13 | TRBJ2-3 | TRBV20-1 | NA | SAGTYGRITDTQY
6 | TRBJ2-3 | TRBV28 | TRBD2 | ASVGGD
15 | TRBJ1-6 | TRBV18 | NA | ASSPGPGSAKNSPLH
11 | TRBJ1-1 | TRBV7-3 | NA | ASRMTVNTEAF
15 | TRBJ2-5 | TRBV6-1 | TRBD2 | AIYNRGLAGGRETQY
11 | TRBJ2-5 | TRBV7-3 | NA | ASSLGLPGTQY
13 | TRBJ2-2 | TRBV7-3 | NA | ASSPDRRDTGELF
11 | TRBJ1-1 | TRBV27 | NA | ASSPRDTGSAF
13 | TRBJ2-3 | TRBV6-1 | NA | ASSFLVSGMDTQY
11 | TRBJ2-5 | TRBV7-9 | NA | ASSLQGPETQY
10 | TRBJ2-1 | TRBV20-1 | NA | SATDGYNEQF
10 | TRBJ2-3 | TRBV7-9 | NA | ARHHSTDTQY
12 | TRBJ2-3 | TRBV20-1 | NA | SARAGASTDTQY
9 | TRBJ1-3 | TRBV20-1 | NA | SAKSGNTIY
12 | TRBJ1-5 | TRBV4-2 | TRBD1 | ASSNRDSLQPQH
12 | TRBJ2-5 | TRBV28 | NA | VSSHREGQETQY
13 | TRBJ1-2 | TRBV25-1 | NA | ASSELRVADYGYT
12 | TRBJ2-3 | TRBV20-1 | NA | SARRLVDTDTQY
10 | TRBJ2-5 | TRBV20-1 | NA | SAVAGGETQY
12 | TRBJ1-2 | TRBV6-6 | TRBD1 | ASSYSNTGAGYT
13 | TRBJ1-2 | TRBV6-2/TRBV6-3 | NA | AISDPGQGQEGYT
13 | TRBJ2-5 | TRBV20-1 | NA | SARRGGFGQETQY
12 | TRBJ2-2 | TRBV7-2 | NA | ARGAGVNTGGLF
12 | TRBJ1-1 | TRBV6-6 | NA | ASSYGRVDPEAF
11 | TRBJ1-5 | TRBV10-2 | NA | ASSENWGYAQH
11 | TRBJ2-3 | TRBV6-1 | NA | ASTEDTTDTQY
12 | TRBJ2-5 | TRBV15 | NA | ATSSALPQETQY
10 | TRBJ1-6 | TRBV2 | NA | ASSEIRTLLH
14 | TRBJ1-1 | TRBV28 | TRBD1 | ASRSLGGQLNTEAL
13 | TRBJ2-1 | TRBV4-1 | NA | ASSHLMTAYNEQF
15 | TRBJ1-1 | TRBV20-1 | TRBD1 | SAPRGEHRGWDTEAF
12 | TRBJ1-1 | TRBV7-9 | NA | ASSLVMRHTEAF
13 | TRBJ2-5 | TRBV6-1 | TRBD2 | ASSVLAGGQETQY
9 | TRBJ1-2 | TRBV6-1 | NA | ASSESYVYT